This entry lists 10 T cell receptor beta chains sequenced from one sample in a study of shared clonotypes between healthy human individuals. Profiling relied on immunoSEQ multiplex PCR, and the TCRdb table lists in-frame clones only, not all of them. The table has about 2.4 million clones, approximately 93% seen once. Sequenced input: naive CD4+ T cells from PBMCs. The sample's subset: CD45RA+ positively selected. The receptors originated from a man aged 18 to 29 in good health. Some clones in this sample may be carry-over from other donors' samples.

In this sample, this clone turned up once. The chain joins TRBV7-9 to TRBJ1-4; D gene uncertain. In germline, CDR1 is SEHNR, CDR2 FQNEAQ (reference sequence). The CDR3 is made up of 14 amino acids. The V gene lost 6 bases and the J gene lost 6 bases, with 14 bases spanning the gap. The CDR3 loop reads CASSPLGSYEKLFF. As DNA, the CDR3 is TGTGCCAGCAGTCCCCTGGGCAGCTATGAAAAACTGTTTTTT. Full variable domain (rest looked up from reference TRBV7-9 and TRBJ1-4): DTGVSQNPRHKITKRGQNVTFRCDPISEHNRLYWYRQTLGQGPEFLTYFQNEAQLEKSRLLSDRFSAERPKGSFSTLEIQRTEQGDSAMYLCASSPLGSYEKLFFGSGTQLSVL.

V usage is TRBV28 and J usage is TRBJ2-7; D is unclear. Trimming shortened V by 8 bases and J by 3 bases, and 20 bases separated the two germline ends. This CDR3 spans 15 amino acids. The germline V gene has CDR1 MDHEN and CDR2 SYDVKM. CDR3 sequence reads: CASPKWSSVYYEQYF. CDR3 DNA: TGTGCCAGCCCTAAATGGTCCTCGGTGTACTACGAGCAGTACTTC. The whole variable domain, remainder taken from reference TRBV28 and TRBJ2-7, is DVKVTQSSRYLVKRTGEKVFLECVQDMDHENMFWYRQDPGLGLRLIYFSYDVKMKEKGDIPEGYSVSREKKERFSLILESASTNQTSMYLCASPKWSSVYYEQYFGPGTRLTVT.

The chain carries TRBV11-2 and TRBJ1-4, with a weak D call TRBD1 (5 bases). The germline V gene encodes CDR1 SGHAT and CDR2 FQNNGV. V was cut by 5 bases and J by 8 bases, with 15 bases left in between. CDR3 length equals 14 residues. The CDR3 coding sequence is TGTGCCAGCAGCCACGGGACGGGGTGGGAAAAACTGTTTTTT. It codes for CASSHGTGWEKLFF.

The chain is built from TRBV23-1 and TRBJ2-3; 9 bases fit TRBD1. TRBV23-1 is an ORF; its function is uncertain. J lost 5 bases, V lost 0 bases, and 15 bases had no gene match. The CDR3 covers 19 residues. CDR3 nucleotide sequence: TGCGCCAGCAGTCAATCGGTTCTGAGGGACAGGGAGGGGGGAGATACGCAGTATTTT. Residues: CASSQSVLRDREGGDTQYF.

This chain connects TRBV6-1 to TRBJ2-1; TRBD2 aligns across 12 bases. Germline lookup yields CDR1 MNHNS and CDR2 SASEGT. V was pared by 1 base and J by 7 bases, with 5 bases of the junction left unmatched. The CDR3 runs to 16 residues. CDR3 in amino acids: CASSEGLLAGGNEQFF. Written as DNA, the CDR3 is TGTGCCAGCAGTGAAGGCCTACTAGCGGGAGGTAATGAGCAGTTCTTC.

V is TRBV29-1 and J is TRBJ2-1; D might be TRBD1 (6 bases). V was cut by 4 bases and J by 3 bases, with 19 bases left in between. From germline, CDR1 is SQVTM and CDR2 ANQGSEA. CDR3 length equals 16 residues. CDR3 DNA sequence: TGCAGCGTTGTTGGGGCCGGGACACTAAACTACAATGAGCAGTTCTTC. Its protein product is CSVVGAGTLNYNEQFF.

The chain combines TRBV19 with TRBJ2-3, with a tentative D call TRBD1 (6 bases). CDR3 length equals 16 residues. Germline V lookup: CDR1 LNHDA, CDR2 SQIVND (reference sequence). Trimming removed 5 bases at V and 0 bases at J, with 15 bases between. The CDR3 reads CASSYGQPSSTDTQYF. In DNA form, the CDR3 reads TGTGCCAGTAGTTACGGACAGCCCAGTAGCACAGATACGCAGTATTTT.

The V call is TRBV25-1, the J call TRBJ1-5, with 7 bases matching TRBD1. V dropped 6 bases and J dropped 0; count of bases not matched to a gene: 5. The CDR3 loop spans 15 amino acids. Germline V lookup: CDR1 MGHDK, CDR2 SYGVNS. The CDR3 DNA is TGTGCCAGCAGGATTAGACAGGGTAGCAATCAGCCCCAGCATTTT. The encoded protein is CASRIRQGSNQPQHF.

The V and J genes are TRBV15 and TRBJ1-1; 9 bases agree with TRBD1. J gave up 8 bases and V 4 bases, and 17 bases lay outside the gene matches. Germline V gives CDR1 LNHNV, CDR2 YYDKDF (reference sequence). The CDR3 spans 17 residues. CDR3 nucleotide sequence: TGTGCCACCAGCACCCACTGGCGGGGGACAGGGTCTCCCGAAGCTTTCTTT. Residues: CATSTHWRGTGSPEAFF.

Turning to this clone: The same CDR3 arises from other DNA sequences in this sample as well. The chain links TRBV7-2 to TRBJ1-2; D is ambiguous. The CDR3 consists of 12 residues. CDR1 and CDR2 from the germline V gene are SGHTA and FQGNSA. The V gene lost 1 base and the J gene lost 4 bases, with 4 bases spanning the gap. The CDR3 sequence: CASSLVTYGYTF. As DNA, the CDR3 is TGTGCCAGCAGCTTAGTAACCTATGGCTACACCTTC.